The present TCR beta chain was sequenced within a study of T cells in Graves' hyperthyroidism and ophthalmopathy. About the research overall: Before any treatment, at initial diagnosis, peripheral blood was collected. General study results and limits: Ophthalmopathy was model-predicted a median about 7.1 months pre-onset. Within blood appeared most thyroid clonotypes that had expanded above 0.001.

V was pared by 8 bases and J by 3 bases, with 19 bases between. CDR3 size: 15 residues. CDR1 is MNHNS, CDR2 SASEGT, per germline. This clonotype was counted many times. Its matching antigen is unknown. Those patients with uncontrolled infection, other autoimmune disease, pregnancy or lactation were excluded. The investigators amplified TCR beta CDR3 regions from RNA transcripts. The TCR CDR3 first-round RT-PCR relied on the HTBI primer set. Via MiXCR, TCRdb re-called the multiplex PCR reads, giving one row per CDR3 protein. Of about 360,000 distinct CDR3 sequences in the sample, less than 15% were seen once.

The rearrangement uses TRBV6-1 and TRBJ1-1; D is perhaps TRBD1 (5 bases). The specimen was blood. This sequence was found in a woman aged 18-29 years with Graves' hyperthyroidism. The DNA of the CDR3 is TGTGCCAGCCATCCTCAGGGACGATCATACACTGAAGCTTTCTTT. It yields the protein CASHPQGRSYTEAFF.